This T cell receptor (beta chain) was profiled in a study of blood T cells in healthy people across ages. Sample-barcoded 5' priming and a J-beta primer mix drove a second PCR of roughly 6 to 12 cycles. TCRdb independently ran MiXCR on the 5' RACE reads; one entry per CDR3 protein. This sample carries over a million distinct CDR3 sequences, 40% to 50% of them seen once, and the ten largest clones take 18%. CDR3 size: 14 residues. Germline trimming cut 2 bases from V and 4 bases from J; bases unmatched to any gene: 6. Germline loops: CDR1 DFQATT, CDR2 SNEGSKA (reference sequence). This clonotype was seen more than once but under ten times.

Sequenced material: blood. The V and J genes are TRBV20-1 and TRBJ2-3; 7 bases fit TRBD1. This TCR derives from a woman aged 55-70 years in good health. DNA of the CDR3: TGCAGTGCTAGAATAGCAGGGGGTCCAGATACGCAGTATTTT. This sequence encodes CSARIAGGPDTQYF.